This TCR beta chain stems from a study of beta chain features in type 1 diabetes. Overall study findings and caveats: Reduced insertions and increased deletions marked VDJ junctions in type 1 diabetes patients. Across all four CD4+ subsets, people with type 1 diabetes showed modestly shorter TCRB CDR3s.

Expressed TCRB transcripts were sequenced because the entire RNA isolate underwent reverse transcription. The method was immunoSEQ multiplex PCR; TCRdb's version includes in-frame clones alone and lacks a portion of them. The table shows hundreds of thousands of clones, with roughly an eighth occurring only once. This CDR3 is built from 13 residues. Trimming cost V 5 bases and J 3 bases, with 10 bases left between them. Germline V gives CDR1 SGHAT, CDR2 FQDESV (reference sequence). This clone has only a few counts. Its cognate antigen is unknown. V usage is TRBV11-1 and J usage is TRBJ1-1, with no clear D. The clonotype was recovered from a man younger than 35 with type 1 diabetes. The sample comprised naive CD4+ T cells from blood. The CDR3 protein is CASSIHTYTEAFF. DNA for the CDR3: TGTGCCAGCAGCATTCACACCTACACTGAAGCTTTCTTT.